This T cell receptor (beta chain) originates from a study of T-cell reconstitution after alpha-beta-depleted transplantation in children. Overall study findings and caveats: When one year had passed after transplant, most T-cell counts and diversity came from newly produced T cells. The study reportedly traced alpha-beta T cells about two months after transplant to several hundred expanded graft clones.

This clonotype was seen many times. The antigen is unknown. For TCRbeta, the library was prepared with unique molecular identifiers. Each CDR3 protein is one row after TCRdb ran MiXCR on the PCR reads. This table has hundreds of thousands of distinct CDR3 sequences, approximately 12% appearing once. V lost 3 bases and J lost 2; bases outside the gene matches: 7. There are 16 residues in the CDR3. The input for sequencing was PBMCs, mostly from graft donor cells, taken 360 days after TCRalphabeta/CD19-depleted stem cell transplant. The receptor's source is a male patient younger than 18 who had a stem cell transplant for acute myeloid leukemia, so the T cells may come from the graft donor. The chain carries TRBV12-3 or TRBV12-4 and TRBJ2-7; the match to TRBD2 covers 10 bases. The CDR3 bases are TGTGCCAGCAGTTTCGTCTCTAGCGGGAGTACCTACGAGCAGTACTTC. Translated: CASSFVSSGSTYEQYF.